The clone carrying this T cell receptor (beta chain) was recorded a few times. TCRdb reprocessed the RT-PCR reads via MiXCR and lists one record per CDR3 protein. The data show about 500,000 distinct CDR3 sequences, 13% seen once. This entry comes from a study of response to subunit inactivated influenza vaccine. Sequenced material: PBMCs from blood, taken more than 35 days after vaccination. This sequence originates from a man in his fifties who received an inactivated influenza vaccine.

This chain's CDR3 is CSARVLAETYEQYF. CDR3 DNA: TGCAGTGCTAGAGTGCTAGCGGAAACTTACGAGCAGTACTTC. The gene calls are TRBV20-1 and TRBJ2-7; 7 bases fit TRBD2. Germline V lookup: CDR1 DFQATT, CDR2 SNEGSKA (reference sequence). The CDR3 runs 14 residues. V shed 1 base and J 4 bases; nucleotides not matched to a gene: 7.